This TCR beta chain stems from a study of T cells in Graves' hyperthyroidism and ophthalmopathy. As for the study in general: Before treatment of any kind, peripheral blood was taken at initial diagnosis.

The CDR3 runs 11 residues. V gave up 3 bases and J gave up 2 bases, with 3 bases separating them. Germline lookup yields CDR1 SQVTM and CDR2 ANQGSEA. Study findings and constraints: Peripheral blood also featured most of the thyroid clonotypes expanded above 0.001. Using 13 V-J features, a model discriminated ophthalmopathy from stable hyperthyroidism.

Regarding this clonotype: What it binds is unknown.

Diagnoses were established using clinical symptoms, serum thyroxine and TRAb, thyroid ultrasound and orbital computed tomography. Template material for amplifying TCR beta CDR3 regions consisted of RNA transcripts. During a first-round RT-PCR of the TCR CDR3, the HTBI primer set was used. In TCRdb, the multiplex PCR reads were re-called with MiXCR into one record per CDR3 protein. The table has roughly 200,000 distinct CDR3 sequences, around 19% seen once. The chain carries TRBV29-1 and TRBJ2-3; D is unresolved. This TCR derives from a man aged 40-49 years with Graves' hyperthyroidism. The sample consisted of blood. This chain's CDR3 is CSVEYTDTQYF. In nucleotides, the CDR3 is TGCAGCGTTGAGTACACAGATACGCAGTATTTT.